The 22 T cell receptor beta chains in this list originate from one sample, sequenced in a study of shared clonotypes between healthy human individuals. The method was immunoSEQ multiplex PCR; TCRdb's version includes in-frame clones alone and lacks a portion of them. The sample comprises roughly 2.6 million clones, more than 90% of which are singletons, and about 0.13% rests with the top ten. Sample: naive CD4+ T cells sorted from blood. Subset here: CD45RA+ positively selected. The receptors come from a man in his late teens or twenties in good health.

As for this clone: Other nucleotide sequences from this sample produce the same CDR3. This chain's CDR3 is CASSSRQGAGGYTF. CDR3 in DNA: TGTGCCAGCAGTTCCAGACAGGGGGCAGGTGGCTACACCTTC. The chain links TRBV6-5 to TRBJ1-2; TRBD1 matches 10 bases. V shed 4 bases and J 7 bases; nucleotides not matched to a gene: 6. Germline assignment: CDR1 MNHEY and CDR2 SVGAGI. This CDR3 spans 14 amino acids.

The CDR3 here is CASKERLATNEKLFF. As DNA, the CDR3 is TGTGCCAGCAAGGAACGGCTTGCAACTAATGAAAAACTGTTTTTT. The chain combines TRBV2 with TRBJ1-4; D is uncertain. The CDR3 length is 15 residues. Germline CDR1 and CDR2: SNHLY and FYNNEI. The V and J ends lost 7 bases and 0 bases respectively, with 12 bases between them.

The chain links TRBV5-5 to TRBJ2-1; D perhaps matches TRBD2 (6 bases). Germline lookup yields CDR1 SGHKS and CDR2 YYEKEE (reference sequence). Trimming took off 4 bases at V and 0 bases at J, with 20 bases between the two ends. The CDR3 is 18 amino acids. The CDR3 here is CASSRLWVAESSYNEQFF. DNA of the CDR3: TGTGCCAGCAGCCGACTATGGGTAGCGGAAAGCTCCTACAATGAGCAGTTCTTC.

J is TRBJ1-1 and V is TRBV6-1; tentative D call: TRBD1 (6 bases). Germline V gene lookup returns CDR1 MNHNS and CDR2 SASEGT. Trimming removed 4 bases at V and 4 bases at J, with 13 bases between. The CDR3 is 14 amino acids. The CDR3 DNA is TGTGCCAGCAGTGCACAGGGAATTGGCACTGAAGCTTTCTTT. Translation gives CASSAQGIGTEAFF.

This clone was detected once. CDR3 DNA sequence: TGTGCCAGCAGGAGACAGGGGGCCATAGAGACCCAGTACTTC. Translation: CASRRQGAIETQYF. The chain has TRBV6-5 and TRBJ2-5, with TRBD1 identical over 10 bases. Trimming took 6 bases from V and 4 from J; bases not matched to a gene: 5. CDR1 is MNHEY, CDR2 SVGAGI, per germline. The CDR3 contains 14 residues.

V gene TRBV6-6 combines with J gene TRBJ2-4, with a possible D match to TRBD2 (6 bases). Deletions cut 6 bases from V and 6 bases from J, with 15 bases between. Germline-derived CDR1 and CDR2 are MNHNY and SVGAGI (reference sequence). This CDR3 region has 14 residues. CDR3 sequence reads: CASSRMGGINIQYF. The CDR3, as DNA: TGTGCCAGCAGCCGGATGGGGGGAATAAACATTCAGTACTTC.

The CDR3 is CASSRGGQGSRGYTF. The CDR3 coding sequence is TGTGCCAGCAGTCGTGGGGGACAGGGGAGTAGGGGCTACACCTTC. The J gene is TRBJ1-2, the V gene TRBV6-6; 10 bases line up with TRBD1. J lost 8 bases, V lost 5 bases, and 11 bases had no gene match. There are 15 residues in the CDR3. From germline, CDR1 is MNHNY and CDR2 SVGAGI (reference sequence).

V usage is TRBV5-1 and J usage is TRBJ2-2; perhaps D is TRBD1 or TRBD2 (6 bases each). Germline V lookup: CDR1 SGHRS, CDR2 YFSETQ. CDR3 length: 16 amino acids. The ends were cut back, 2 bases at V and 5 bases at J, with 16 bases in the middle. CDR3 sequence reads: CASSFGGPDLTGELFF. In DNA form, the CDR3 reads TGCGCCAGCAGCTTCGGGGGCCCGGACTTAACCGGGGAGCTGTTTTTT. Based on the CDR3 plus reference TRBV5-1 and TRBJ2-2, the full variable domain is KAGVTQTPRYLIKTRGQQVTLSCSPISGHRSVSWYQQTPGQGLQFLFEYFSETQRNKGNFPGRFSGRQFSNSRSEMNVSTLELGDSALYLCASSFGGPDLTGELFFGEGSRLTVL.

The chain employs TRBV30 and TRBJ1-6; D not certain. V was cut by 2 bases and J by 9 bases, with 8 bases left in between. The CDR3 has 12 amino acids. The germline V gene has CDR1 GTSNPN and CDR2 SVGIG (reference sequence). The CDR3 coding sequence is TGTGCCTGGAGTATGAACTCTTCACCCCTCCACTTT. Translation: CAWSMNSSPLHF.

As regards this clone: Other DNA sequences in the same sample also yield this CDR3. The rearrangement uses TRBV5-1 and TRBJ2-5; D unresolved. This CDR3 has 11 amino acids. Germline V gene sequence: CDR1 SGHRS, CDR2 YFSETQ. The V end was cut by 3 bases, the J end by 4 bases, with 4 bases between. In nucleotides, the CDR3 is TGCGCCAGCAGCTCGAGAGAGACCCAGTACTTC. Residues: CASSSRETQYF.

The count of this clone is one. The chain recombines TRBV5-6 with TRBJ1-2, with D tentatively TRBD1 (6 bases). The CDR3 consists of 12 residues. Germline lookup yields CDR1 SGHDT and CDR2 YYEEEE. Trimming removed 0 bases at V and 9 bases at J, with 9 bases between. The CDR3 reads CASSLGTDSYTF. Here the CDR3 DNA reads TGTGCCAGCAGCTTGGGGACAGACAGCTACACCTTC.

The chain combines TRBV29-1 with TRBJ1-3, with D hard to call. Trimming stripped 4 bases from V and 4 bases from J, with 11 bases between. The germline V gene encodes CDR1 SQVTM and CDR2 ANQGSEA. The CDR3 runs to 13 residues. The CDR3 nucleotides read TGCAGCGTTGGGTTCTTCTCAGGAAACACCATATATTTT. Translated: CSVGFFSGNTIYF.

The rearrangement joins TRBV5-6 to TRBJ1-5; possible D gene TRBD1, 6 bases. The CDR3 is 15 residues long. CDR1 is SGHDT and CDR2 is YYEEEE in the germline V gene. V lost 4 bases and J lost 0, with 11 bases in between. In nucleotides, the CDR3 is TGTGCCAGCAGCGTGGAGGGGGGTAGCAATCAGCCCCAGCATTTT. Translating it yields CASSVEGGSNQPQHF.

This clone is a singleton in its sample. The chain carries TRBV28 and TRBJ2-5; 7 nucleotides match TRBD1. Per germline, CDR1 MDHEN and CDR2 SYDVKM. The junction had 7 bases not matched to a gene; V was cut back by 6 bases and J by 3 bases. This CDR3 is 14 amino acids long. This chain's CDR3 is CASRATGAKETQYF. CDR3 sequence (DNA): TGTGCCAGCAGGGCAACAGGGGCGAAAGAGACCCAGTACTTC.

This chain uses TRBV29-1 with TRBJ2-7, with D maybe TRBD2 (5 bases). CDR1 SQVTM and CDR2 ANQGSEA come from the germline V gene. V lost 4 bases to trimming and J lost 5 bases, with 15 bases between them. The CDR3 covers 13 residues. CDR3 nucleotides: TGCAGCGTTGTGGAGCGGCCCCCTGACGAGCAGTACTTC. Its translation is CSVVERPPDEQYF.

The chain links TRBV5-8 to TRBJ1-5, with 7 bases identical to TRBD1. The V and J ends lost 0 bases and 0 bases, in that order; junction bases with no gene match: 9. The CDR3 is 18 amino acids. Per germline, CDR1 SGHTS and CDR2 YDEGEE. The CDR3, as DNA: TGTGCCAGCAGCTTGGGGGGGACAGCTTCATATAGCAATCAGCCCCAGCATTTT. It is translated as CASSLGGTASYSNQPQHF.

The chain combines TRBV7-8 with TRBJ1-2, with D unclear. The CDR3 is 13 amino acids. The germline V gene has CDR1 SGHVS and CDR2 FQNEAQ. V was shortened by 1 base and J by 8 bases, with 11 bases between the two germline ends. CDR3 DNA sequence: TGTGCCAGCAGCTTAGGGCACAGTAAAGGCTACACCTTC. This gives the protein CASSLGHSKGYTF.

The V call is TRBV4-2, the J call TRBJ2-5; 11 positions agree with TRBD1. Germline values: CDR1 LGHNA, CDR2 YNFKEQ. The CDR3 length is 15 residues. Trimming at V came to 1 base and at J to 4 bases, leaving 2 bases not matched to a gene. CDR3 amino acids: CASSQGGTGGETQYF. The CDR3 DNA reads TGTGCCAGCAGCCAAGGTGGGACAGGGGGAGAGACCCAGTACTTC.

V gene TRBV7-2 combines with J gene TRBJ2-3, with TRBD1 as a possible D gene (6 bases). The germline gives CDR1 SGHTA, CDR2 FQGNSA. This CDR3 has 15 amino acids. V lost 3 bases to trimming and J lost 2 bases, with 12 bases between them. The DNA of the CDR3 is TGTGCCAGCAGCTTGACCGGGACAACCACAGATACGCAGTATTTT. Protein product: CASSLTGTTTDTQYF.

The gene calls are TRBV7-6 and TRBJ1-4, with TRBD1 identical over 8 bases. This CDR3 spans 16 amino acids. The ends lost 1 base at V and 3 bases at J; junction bases unmatched: 4. Germline-derived CDR1 and CDR2 are SGHVS and FNYEAQ. The CDR3 DNA follows: TGTGCCAGCAGCTTAGGAGGACAGGGCTCTAATGAAAAACTGTTTTTT. This gives the protein CASSLGGQGSNEKLFF.

This sequence joins TRBV5-6 and TRBJ1-5; D is possibly TRBD1 (5 bases). Trimming took 4 bases from V and 3 from J, leaving 11 bases between them. This CDR3 contains 14 residues. The germline gives CDR1 SGHDT, CDR2 YYEEEE. The DNA of the CDR3 is TGTGCCAGCAGCCTGGGACCGATCAATCAGCCCCAGCATTTT. It translates to CASSLGPINQPQHF.

This clone occurred once. The chain has TRBV12-2 and TRBJ2-7; no check of the table's D call, TRBD2, against the DNA was made. TRBV12-2 is an annotated pseudogene. This CDR3 spans 14 amino acids. The CDR3 is CASRLNSRDYEQYF. The CDR3 DNA reads as TGTGCAAGTCGCTTAAATAGTCGGGATTACGAGCAGTACTTC.